This record covers a single T cell receptor (beta chain). Authors' analysis steps: Scientists estimated how many nucleated cells there were by amplifying reference gene primers. TCRdb's copy holds only in-frame clones and misses some; the assay was immunoSEQ multiplex PCR. From that table come the V and J calls and clone size; the DNA was used to work out D and trimming. The data contain around 310,000 clones, around 90% of them singletons. The sample is drawn from a study of blood T cell repertoires in COVID-19. Looking at the study overall: From the United States, Italy and Spain came samples of acute and convalescent COVID-19.

A Seattle source enrolled patients during active infection and followed them longitudinally. The V gene end was trimmed by 0 bases and the J gene end by 1 base; junction bases not matched to a gene: 5. In germline, CDR1 is SGHTA, CDR2 FQGNSA. The CDR3 loop spans 17 amino acids. V gene TRBV7-2 combines with J gene TRBJ1-1, with TRBD1 matching 10 bases. Sample: peripheral blood. The sequence was collected from a woman in her thirties or forties with COVID-19, enrolled during active disease. The DNA of the CDR3 is TGTGCCAGCAGCTTAGCCCCGGGACAGGGGAAGAACACTGAAGCTTTCTTT. Its protein is CASSLAPGQGKNTEAFF.